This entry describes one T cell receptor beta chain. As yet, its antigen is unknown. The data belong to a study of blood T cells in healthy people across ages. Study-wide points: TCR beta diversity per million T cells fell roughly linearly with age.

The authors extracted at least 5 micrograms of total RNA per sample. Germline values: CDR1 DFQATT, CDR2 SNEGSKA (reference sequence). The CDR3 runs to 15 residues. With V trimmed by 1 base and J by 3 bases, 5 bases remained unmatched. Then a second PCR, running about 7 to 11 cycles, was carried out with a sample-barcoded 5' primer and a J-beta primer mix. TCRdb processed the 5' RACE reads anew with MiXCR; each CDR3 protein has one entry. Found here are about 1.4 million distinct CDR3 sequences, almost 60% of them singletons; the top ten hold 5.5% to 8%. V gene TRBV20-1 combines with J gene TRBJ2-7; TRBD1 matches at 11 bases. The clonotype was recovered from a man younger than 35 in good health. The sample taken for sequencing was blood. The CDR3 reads CSARAGTGGYYEQYF. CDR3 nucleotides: TGCAGTGCTAGAGCGGGGACAGGGGGTTACTACGAGCAGTACTTC.